Listed below are T cell receptor beta chains from one sample, sequenced in a study of shared clonotypes between healthy human individuals. The method was immunoSEQ multiplex PCR; TCRdb's version includes in-frame clones alone and lacks a portion of them. Here the sample spans millions of clones, 85% to 95% being singletons. The sample comprised naive CD4+ T cells sorted from blood. These TCRs come from a man aged 18 to 29 in good health. CDR3s include the opening cysteine and the closing phenylalanine or tryptophan. D genes are given only for firm matches. Not all rows give a size; the values are once, few, many and, for expanded clones, a class.

v_call	j_call	clone_size	d_call	cdr3_aa	cdr3_nt
TRBV2	TRBJ2-1	.	.	CASRGTRSSYNEQFF	TGTGCCAGCAGAGGGACACGGAGCTCCTACAATGAGCAGTTCTTC
TRBV7-9	TRBJ2-3	.	.	CASSLEPARSTDTQYF	TGTGCCAGCAGCTTAGAACCTGCCAGGAGCACAGATACGCAGTATTTT
TRBV2	TRBJ1-1	.	TRBD1	CASSVGRQGAWNTEAFF	TGTGCCAGCAGTGTAGGGAGACAGGGGGCCTGGAACACTGAAGCTTTCTTT
TRBV6-1	TRBJ1-5	.	.	CASSVNPGQPQHF	TGTGCCAGCAGTGTAAATCCCGGTCAGCCCCAGCATTTT
TRBV4-1	TRBJ1-5	.	.	CASSQEETGRVWGNQPQHF	TGCGCCAGCAGCCAAGAAGAGACAGGACGTGTTTGGGGCAATCAGCCCCAGCATTTT
TRBV19	TRBJ2-2	.	TRBD2	CASRIAGVDTGELFF	TGTGCCAGTAGGATAGCGGGAGTGGACACCGGGGAGCTGTTTTTT
TRBV4-1	TRBJ2-7	.	.	CASSQERAGMASYEQYF	TGCGCCAGCAGCCAAGAACGGGCAGGGATGGCCTCCTACGAGCAGTACTTC
TRBV25-1	TRBJ2-2	.	.	CASLSDRKGTGELFF	TGTGCCAGCTTGAGCGACCGGAAGGGGACCGGGGAGCTGTTTTTT
TRBV5-1	TRBJ2-2	.	.	CASSLTVTGELFF	TGCGCCAGCAGCTTGACTGTAACCGGGGAGCTGTTTTTT
TRBV7-8	TRBJ1-1	.	.	CASSLQELMNTEAFF	TGTGCCAGCAGCTTGCAGGAACTTATGAACACTGAAGCTTTCTTT
TRBV6-1	TRBJ2-5	.	.	CASSEWVEETQYF	TGTGCCAGCAGTGAATGGGTCGAAGAGACCCAGTACTTC
TRBV9	TRBJ2-2	.	TRBD1	CASSVVGQANTGELFF	TGTGCCAGCAGCGTAGTGGGACAGGCGAACACCGGGGAGCTGTTTTTT
TRBV15	TRBJ1-2	.	.	CATSRNPGQATGYTF	TGTGCCACCAGCAGAAATCCGGGACAAGCCACAGGCTACACCTTC
TRBV6-5	TRBJ1-5	.	.	CASRRGGDHQPQHF	TGTGCCAGCAGACGGGGGGGTGACCATCAGCCCCAGCATTTT
TRBV5-4	TRBJ1-5	.	.	CASSYAGDSNQPQHF	TGTGCCAGCAGCTATGCTGGGGATAGCAATCAGCCCCAGCATTTT
TRBV18	TRBJ2-7	once	TRBD2	CASSPTGTSGYEQYF	TGTGCCAGCTCACCGACCGGGACTAGCGGATACGAGCAGTACTTC
TRBV18	TRBJ2-6	.	TRBD1	CASSSPGQVFSGANVLTF	TGTGCCAGCTCATCTCCGGGACAGGTTTTCTCTGGGGCCAACGTCCTGACTTTC
TRBV6-1	TRBJ1-3	.	.	CASSVLGLGNTIYF	TGTGCCAGCAGTGTACTGGGATTGGGAAACACCATATATTTT
TRBV11-2	TRBJ2-2	.	.	CASSPSFGPLRGTGELFF	TGTGCCAGCAGCCCCTCCTTCGGACCCCTCCGAGGCACCGGGGAGCTGTTTTTT
TRBV7-6	TRBJ1-1	.	.	CASSLGAGSTEAFF	TGTGCCAGCAGCTTGGGGGCCGGGAGCACTGAAGCTTTCTTT
TRBV18	TRBJ1-5	.	TRBD1	CASSLDRVSNQPQHF	TGTGCCAGCTCACTCGACAGGGTGAGCAATCAGCCCCAGCATTTT
TRBV30	TRBJ1-6	.	.	CAWSPNPTGNSPLHF	TGTGCCTGGAGTCCAAACCCAACGGGTAATTCACCCCTCCACTTT
TRBV19	TRBJ1-5	.	TRBD1	CASRGQGNNQPQHF	TGTGCCAGTAGGGGACAGGGAAACAATCAGCCCCAGCATTTT
TRBV9	TRBJ1-5	.	TRBD1	CASSVGQGRDQPQHF	TGTGCCAGCAGCGTAGGACAGGGGCGCGATCAGCCCCAGCATTTT
TRBV30	TRBJ2-7	.	TRBD2	CAWSSRLADEQYF	TGTGCCTGGAGTTCGAGACTAGCGGACGAGCAGTACTTC
TRBV11-2	TRBJ2-5	once	.	CASSNMGVKETQYF	TGTGCCAGCAGCAACATGGGGGTCAAAGAGACCCAGTACTTC
TRBV2	TRBJ2-7	.	.	CASSVAGYEQYF	TGTGCCAGCAGTGTTGCGGGTTACGAGCAGTACTTC
TRBV27	TRBJ1-2	.	TRBD1	CASSSNRGPSYGYTF	TGTGCCAGCAGTTCTAACAGGGGGCCTTCCTATGGCTACACCTTC
TRBV14	TRBJ2-7	.	.	CASSRDSIGEQYF	TGTGCCAGCAGCCGAGACTCAATAGGAGAGCAGTACTTC
TRBV6-1	TRBJ2-5	.	.	CASTFIMVETQYF	TGTGCCAGCACCTTCATAATGGTGGAGACCCAGTACTTC
TRBV30	TRBJ1-6	.	.	CAWSVRRIDSPLHF	TGTGCCTGGAGTGTACGGCGGATTGATTCACCCCTCCACTTT
TRBV6-1	TRBJ2-5	.	TRBD2	CASRELAGGQETQYF	TGTGCCAGCAGGGAGTTAGCGGGGGGCCAAGAGACCCAGTACTTC
TRBV5-4	TRBJ2-5	.	TRBD1	CASSFSTGSEETQYF	TGTGCCAGCAGCTTTTCGACAGGGTCTGAGGAGACCCAGTACTTC
TRBV5-4	TRBJ2-3	.	TRBD2	CASSLDLAGGTDTQYF	TGTGCCAGCAGCTTGGATCTAGCGGGGGGCACAGATACGCAGTATTTT
TRBV5-1	TRBJ2-3	once	.	CASSLAAGPTDTQYF	TGCGCCAGCAGCTTGGCCGCGGGGCCCACAGATACGCAGTATTTT
TRBV14	TRBJ2-2	.	TRBD2	CASSQDGLAGVYAGELFF	TGTGCCAGCAGCCAAGATGGACTAGCGGGGGTGTACGCCGGGGAGCTGTTTTTT
TRBV11-2	TRBJ1-6	once	.	CASSLAGWNSPLHF	TGTGCCAGCAGCTTAGCAGGGTGGAATTCACCCCTCCACTTT
TRBV6-1	TRBJ1-5	.	.	CASTPNTKQPQHF	TGTGCCAGCACCCCCAATACAAAGCAGCCCCAGCATTTT
TRBV29-1	TRBJ2-1	.	.	CSVELRGEGYNEQFF	TGCAGCGTTGAATTGAGGGGAGAGGGTTACAATGAGCAGTTCTTC
TRBV27	TRBJ1-2	.	.	CASTPSGQGGGYTF	TGTGCCAGCACCCCCTCCGGGCAGGGCGGTGGCTACACCTTC
TRBV2	TRBJ2-2	.	TRBD2	CASSDTRGLSTGELFF	TGTGCCAGCAGTGATACGCGGGGGTTAAGCACCGGGGAGCTGTTTTTT
TRBV5-1	TRBJ2-7	.	.	CASSPGGQAGEQYF	TGCGCCAGCAGCCCGGGGGGACAGGCTGGCGAGCAGTACTTC
TRBV6-4	TRBJ1-5	.	TRBD1	CASSLGTGKGNSNQPQHF	TGTGCCAGCAGTCTCGGGACAGGGAAGGGTAATAGCAATCAGCCCCAGCATTTT
TRBV18	TRBJ1-1	.	TRBD1	CASSPLGTGAYTEAFF	TGTGCCAGCTCACCACTCGGGACAGGGGCTTACACTGAAGCTTTCTTT
TRBV30	TRBJ1-6	.	TRBD1	CAFNRQGYNSPLHF	TGTGCCTTTAACCGACAGGGATATAATTCACCCCTCCACTTT
TRBV11-2	TRBJ2-5	.	TRBD2	CASSLDGGVVETQYF	TGTGCCAGCAGCTTGGACGGGGGGGTGGTGGAGACCCAGTACTTC
TRBV19	TRBJ2-7	.	TRBD1	CASSKGQGYLAQYF	TGTGCCAGTAGTAAGGGACAGGGGTACCTCGCGCAGTACTTC
TRBV6-5	TRBJ1-5	.	TRBD1	CASRRGQGSHQPQHF	TGTGCCAGCAGACGGGGACAGGGGAGTCATCAGCCCCAGCATTTT
TRBV28	TRBJ2-7	.	.	CASTGRLYEQYF	TGTGCCAGCACAGGCAGGCTCTACGAGCAGTACTTC
TRBV7-2	TRBJ2-7	once	.	CASSPVTGWEQYF	TGTGCCAGCAGCCCAGTAACAGGGTGGGAGCAGTACTTC
TRBV2	TRBJ2-1	.	.	CATSSGAWNEQFF	TGTGCCACCAGTAGTGGCGCGTGGAATGAGCAGTTCTTC
TRBV11-2	TRBJ2-1	.	TRBD2	CASSDLAGGNNEQFF	TGTGCCAGCAGCGACCTAGCGGGAGGGAACAATGAGCAGTTCTTC
TRBV15	TRBJ2-7	once	TRBD1	CATSLDRGIPGEQYF	TGTGCCACCAGCTTGGACAGGGGGATCCCTGGAGAGCAGTACTTC
TRBV25-1	TRBJ1-2	once	.	CASSEYFGATTSNYGYTF	TGTGCCAGCAGTGAATATTTTGGGGCTACTACCTCTAACTATGGCTACACCTTC
TRBV29-1	TRBJ2-3	once	TRBD2	CSVGGDTQYF	TGCAGCGTGGGAGGGGATACGCAGTATTTT